This TCR beta chain was profiled in a study of tissue T cells after allogeneic stem cell transplantation. Broader study findings: Tissue-detected TCR repertoire was only partly captured by blood and spleen T cells.

The V gene's germline CDR1 is SGHTA and CDR2 FQGNSA. The CDR3 runs 15 residues. Trimming shortened V by 1 base and J by 8 bases, and 12 bases separated the two germline ends. For this clone: Its antigen is undetermined.

Data came from immunoSEQ multiplex PCR; TCRdb stores just in-frame clones and leaves some out. This table has around 4,100 clones, less than 75% appearing once. J is TRBJ1-6 and V is TRBV7-2; D remains unclear. The sequencing here drew on tissue from the esophagus, taken at autopsy. This clonotype originated in a female donor aged 60 or older with lung cancer. CDR3 DNA: TGTGCCAGCAGCTTAGTTCCGGGGAGGGATTCACCCCTCCACTTT. Amino acids: CASSLVPGRDSPLHF.